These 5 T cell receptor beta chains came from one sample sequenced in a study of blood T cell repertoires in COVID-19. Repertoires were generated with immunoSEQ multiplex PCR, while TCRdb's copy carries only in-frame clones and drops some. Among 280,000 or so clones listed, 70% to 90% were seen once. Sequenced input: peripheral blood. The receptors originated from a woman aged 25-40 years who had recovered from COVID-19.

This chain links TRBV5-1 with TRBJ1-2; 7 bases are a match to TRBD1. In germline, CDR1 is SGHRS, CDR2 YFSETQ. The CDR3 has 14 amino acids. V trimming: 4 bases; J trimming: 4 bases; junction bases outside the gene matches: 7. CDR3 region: CASSLQGRTYGYTF. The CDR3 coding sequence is TGCGCCAGCAGCCTACAGGGGAGGACCTATGGCTACACCTTC. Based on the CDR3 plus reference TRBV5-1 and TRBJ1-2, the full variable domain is KAGVTQTPRYLIKTRGQQVTLSCSPISGHRSVSWYQQTPGQGLQFLFEYFSETQRNKGNFPGRFSGRQFSNSRSEMNVSTLELGDSALYLCASSLQGRTYGYTFGSGTRLTVV.

CDR3 protein: CASSDLRGSGTEAFF. The DNA for the CDR3 is TGCGCCAGCAGCGACTTGCGTGGTTCGGGGACTGAAGCTTTCTTT. The chain carries TRBV5-1 and TRBJ1-1; no reliable D call. CDR3 length equals 15 residues. Germline lookup yields CDR1 SGHRS and CDR2 YFSETQ. V lost 4 bases and J lost 5, with 18 bases in between.

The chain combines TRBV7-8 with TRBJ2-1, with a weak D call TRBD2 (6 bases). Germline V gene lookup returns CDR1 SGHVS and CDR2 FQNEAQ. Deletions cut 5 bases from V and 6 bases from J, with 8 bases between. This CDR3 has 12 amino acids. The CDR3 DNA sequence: TGTGCCAGCAGCCAGACTAGCAATGAGCAGTTCTTC. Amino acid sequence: CASSQTSNEQFF. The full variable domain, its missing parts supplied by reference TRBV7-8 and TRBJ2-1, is GAGVSQSPRYKVAKRGQDVALRCDPISGHVSLFWYQQALGQGPEFLTYFQNEAQLDKSGLPSDRFFAERPEGSVSTLKIQRTQQEDSAVYLCASSQTSNEQFFGPGTRLTVL.

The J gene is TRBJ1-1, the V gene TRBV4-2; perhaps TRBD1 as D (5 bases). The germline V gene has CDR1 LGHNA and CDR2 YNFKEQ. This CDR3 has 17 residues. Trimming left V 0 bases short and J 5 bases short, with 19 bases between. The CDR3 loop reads CASSQEFRGFRRTEAFF. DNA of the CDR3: TGTGCCAGCAGCCAAGAGTTCCGGGGGTTTAGGAGAACTGAAGCTTTCTTT.

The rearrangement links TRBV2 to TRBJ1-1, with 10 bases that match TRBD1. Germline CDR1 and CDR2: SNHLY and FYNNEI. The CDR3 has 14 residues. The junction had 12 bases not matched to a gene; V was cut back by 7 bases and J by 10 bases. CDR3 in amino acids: CASNPTRGQGGAFF. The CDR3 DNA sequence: TGTGCCAGCAATCCAACCAGAGGACAGGGGGGAGCTTTCTTT.